This TCR beta chain was recovered during a study of T cell repertoires in cytomegalovirus infection (dated by TCRdb to the late 2010s). Background on the whole study: Donor HLA type was relevant to the analysis, because carriage of CMV infection together with the matching HLA type was indicated by public TCR beta signatures. Results the study describes overall, beyond this receptor: In both this cohort and an independent roughly 350-donor cohort, the cumulative frequency of public TCR beta family members distinguished carriers of CMV infection plus the relevant HLA type. In the ex vivo response, HLA-C-restricted CMV-specific TCR beta clonotypes were dominant, and in two of eight donors the single most frequent clonotype came from this HLA-C-restricted group.

Sequencing was carried out with an Illumina HiSeq 1500. TCRdb handled the public reads itself, with Q25 trimming in fastp and clone calling in MiXCR, and kept productive beta chains. CDR3 protein sequences are deduplicated, and each keeps its most common genes and DNA. The sample table records approximately 630,000 distinct CDR3 sequences; 20% to 30% of these occur just once. Clones ranked in the top ten supply less than 10% of the sample. This clonotype appeared many times. What antigen it recognizes has not been identified. No base quality values were provided; no much bigger clone lies one nucleotide off. V is reduced by 5 bases and J by 4 bases, leaving a spacing of 5 bases between them. Sequences SGHVS (CDR1) and FNYEAQ (CDR2) are obtained from the germline V gene. The CDR3 starts with the cysteine, ends with the phenylalanine, and has 11 residues. The entry retains the CDR3 DNA only, 33 bases that are in frame from base 1.

The TCR originated in a human donor in good health (CMV status not recorded). Some clones in this sample may be carry-over from other donors' samples. The sample taken for sequencing was CD8+ T cells from PBMCs. The rearrangement joined TRBV7-6 to TRBJ1-2; the D segment cannot be called with confidence. The DNA sequence reads TGTGCCAGCAGCCCTGCCTATGGCTACACCTTC. This sequence encodes CASSPAYGYTF.